Following are 6 T cell receptor beta chains from one sample sequenced in a study of shared clonotypes between healthy human individuals. CD45RO-negative, CCR7-positively selected cells formed the naive CD8 fraction, excluding terminally differentiated effector memory CD45RA+ cells. Some clones are missing from TCRdb's copy, which holds only in-frame ones; the method was immunoSEQ multiplex PCR. The sample shows 650,000 to 800,000 clones, under 95% of them seen only once. Source material: naive CD8+ T cells sorted from blood. These receptors were collected from a man aged 30 to 45 in good health.

The chain uses TRBV10-3 and TRBJ2-5; maybe TRBD1 (6 bases). Trimming pared 2 bases from V and 5 bases from J, leaving 15 bases between. Germline assignment: CDR1 ENHRY and CDR2 SYGVKD. The CDR3 runs 15 residues. CDR3 region: CAISEQGRAGETQYF. The CDR3, as DNA: TGTGCCATCAGTGAGCAGGGGCGAGCTGGCGAGACCCAGTACTTC.

The rearrangement joins TRBV27 to TRBJ2-7, with D perhaps TRBD1 (6 bases). The CDR3 consists of 14 residues. With 7 bases removed from V and 0 bases from J, the gap between germline ends came to 13 bases. Germline V CDR1 and CDR2: MNHEY, SMNVEV (reference sequence). In nucleotides, the CDR3 is TGTGCCAGCACTTCAAGGGGGAGCTCCTACGAGCAGTACTTC. This sequence encodes CASTSRGSSYEQYF.

Only one count was recorded for this clone. The chain combines TRBV5-4 with TRBJ1-2; 8 bases match TRBD1. Trimming at V came to 4 bases and at J to 1 base, leaving 9 bases not matched to a gene. CDR1 and CDR2 (germline): SGHNT, YYREEE (reference sequence). This CDR3 spans 16 amino acids. This CDR3 is CASSASYRGFNYGYTF. The CDR3 DNA sequence: TGTGCCAGCAGCGCGAGTTACAGGGGGTTTAACTATGGCTACACCTTC.

The rearrangement links TRBV7-8 to TRBJ2-7; no definite D call. The germline V gene encodes CDR1 SGHVS and CDR2 FQNEAQ. The CDR3 has 12 residues. Deletions cut 3 bases from V and 4 bases from J, with 7 bases between. Here the CDR3 reads CASSFLRYEQYF. As DNA, the CDR3 is TGTGCCAGCAGCTTCCTTAGGTACGAGCAGTACTTC.

With respect to this clone: This CDR3 is also generated by other DNA sequences in the sample. The gene calls are TRBV6-5 and TRBJ2-7; 9 positions match TRBD1. Unmatched junction bases numbered 5, after V lost 2 bases and J lost 9 bases. Germline lookup yields CDR1 MNHEY and CDR2 SVGAGI. CDR3 length equals 13 residues. The CDR3 is CASSYGTGPGQYF. The CDR3 DNA is TGTGCCAGCAGTTACGGGACAGGGCCAGGGCAGTACTTC.

The table lists this clone with a count of one. Different DNA sequences within this sample yield the same CDR3. The V call is TRBV9, the J call TRBJ2-7, with unresolved D. The V gene's germline CDR1 is SGDLS and CDR2 YYNGEE. Trimming left V 3 bases short and J 0 bases short, with 10 bases between. The CDR3 is 14 residues long. The CDR3 here is CASSGGGSSYEQYF. As DNA, the CDR3 is TGTGCCAGCAGCGGAGGCGGTAGCTCCTACGAGCAGTACTTC.